This T cell receptor (beta chain) was observed in a study of blood T cell repertoires in COVID-19. Clones were sequenced by immunoSEQ multiplex PCR, and TCRdb holds only the in-frame ones, with some missing. The table records roughly 150,000 clones, around 84% of them present only once. Donors in Cohort 3 counted as recovered after two negative PCRs, clearance, or symptom resolution. This CDR3 region has 14 residues. Germline-derived CDR1 and CDR2 are SGHRS and YFSETQ. V was clipped by 4 bases and J by 2 bases; unmatched bases: 3. The specimen was PBMCs or T cells enriched from blood (not recorded which). This sequence was found in a man aged 45-60 years who had recovered from COVID-19. V usage is TRBV5-1 and J usage is TRBJ2-5, with 9 bases fitting TRBD1. This chain's CDR3 is CASSIGTGQETQYF. The CDR3 DNA sequence: TGCGCCAGCAGCATCGGGACAGGGCAAGAGACCCAGTACTTC.